These 2 T cell receptor beta chains were sequenced from one sample in a study of cytomegalovirus exposure and HLA in healthy donors. Vbeta (60) and Jbeta (13) primers were used in the PCR. Some clones are missing from TCRdb's copy, which holds only in-frame ones; the method was immunoSEQ multiplex PCR. In all, the sample yields fewer than 150,000 clones. Sequencing was carried out using PBMCs. Receptors originate from a man aged 35-49 years in good health and CMV-seronegative.

V is TRBV20-1 and J is TRBJ1-1; D is possibly TRBD1 (5 bases). The germline CDR1 and CDR2 sequences are DFQATT and SNEGSKA (reference sequence). CDR3 length: 11 residues. The germline V and J ends were trimmed by 3 bases and 11 bases, with 13 bases remaining between them. CDR3 loop: CSASSQGMAFF. CDR3 coding DNA: TGCAGTGCTAGTTCGCAGGGTATGGCTTTCTTT.

The genes are TRBV5-1 and TRBJ2-5; D gene ambiguous. V dropped 6 bases and J dropped 2 bases, with 17 bases sitting between them. Germline V gene sequence: CDR1 SGHRS, CDR2 YFSETQ. The length of the CDR3 is 15 residues. CDR3 amino acids: CASNPVDLAQETQYF. CDR3 bases: TGCGCCAGCAATCCCGTCGACTTAGCTCAAGAGACCCAGTACTTC. Full variable domain (remainder filled in from reference TRBV5-1 and TRBJ2-5): KAGVTQTPRYLIKTRGQQVTLSCSPISGHRSVSWYQQTPGQGLQFLFEYFSETQRNKGNFPGRFSGRQFSNSRSEMNVSTLELGDSALYLCASNPVDLAQETQYFGPGTRLLVL.